Below are 19 T cell receptor beta chains sequenced from a single sample in a study of tumor and adjacent non-tumor tissue in lung cancer. Three rounds of nested PCR, following a modified ARM-PCR protocol, produced the TCRbeta library. TCRdb re-analysed the multiplex PCR reads in MiXCR, keeping a single row per CDR3 protein. The profile shows approximately 80,000 distinct CDR3 sequences, roughly 80% of them singletons. The template was RNA from unsorted bulk tissue. This non-tumor lung sample came from over 3 cm beyond the tumor edge. Source material: distant non-tumor lung tissue. The receptors stem from a man aged 55 to 70 with non-small cell lung cancer.

To note about this clonotype: A read error may produce the germline difference seen at one junction end. The J gene is TRBJ2-7, the V gene TRBV20-1; the D is unclear. This CDR3 is 12 amino acids long. Germline-derived CDR1 and CDR2 are DFQATT and SNEGSKA (reference sequence). CDR3 region: CNASAITYEHYF. For the CDR3, the DNA is TGCAATGCTAGTGCGATCACCTACGAGCATTACTTC.

Concerning this clonotype: A read error may produce the germline difference seen at one junction end. The rearrangement uses TRBV11-2 and TRBJ2-7; the D gene is possibly TRBD2 (6 bases). CDR3 length: 16 residues. Germline V gene sequence: CDR1 SGHAT, CDR2 FQNNGV. The CDR3 nucleotides read TGTGCCAGCGGCTTAGTCGGCGGGGACGGTATGTACAAGCAGTACTTC. This sequence encodes CASGLVGGDGMYKQYF.

This clonotype appeared a single time. A junction boundary mismatches the germline segment, possibly from a read error. V usage is TRBV11-2 and J usage is TRBJ2-6; tentatively, D is TRBD1 or TRBD2 (5 bases each). CDR3 length: 14 amino acids. The germline V gene encodes CDR1 SGHAT and CDR2 FQNNGV. Here the CDR3 reads CTSSPISGANVLAF. The CDR3 nucleotides are TGTACCAGCAGTCCTATCTCCGGGGCCAATGTCCTGGCTTTC.

The J gene is TRBJ1-5, the V gene TRBV28, with D perhaps matching TRBD1 (5 bases). Germline V gene lookup returns CDR1 MDHEN and CDR2 SYDVKM. Trimming shortened V by 6 bases and J by 9 bases, and 15 bases separated the two germline ends. The CDR3 totals 13 residues. CDR3 sequence reads: CASSVLGRGPQHF. DNA for the CDR3: TGTGCCAGCAGCGTCCTGGGGCGTGGGCCCCAGCATTTT.

This clonotype was counted between two and nine times. The rearrangement uses TRBV29-1 and TRBJ2-1; maybe TRBD2 (7 bases). This CDR3 has 15 amino acids. Germline CDR1 is SQVTM and CDR2 is ANQGSEA. The V end was cut by 5 bases, the J end by 6 bases, with 20 bases between. This CDR3 is CSVRGVGGVGNEQFF. The CDR3 nucleotides read TGCAGCGTTCGGGGGGTAGGGGGTGTTGGCAATGAGCAGTTCTTC.

The table lists this clonotype with many counts. This chain uses TRBV5-4 with TRBJ2-2; 7 nucleotides line up with TRBD1. V lost 4 bases, J lost 2 bases, and 5 bases stayed unmatched. Germline CDR1 and CDR2: SGHNT and YYREEE (reference sequence). The length of the CDR3 is 15 residues. CDR3 DNA: TGTGCCAGCAGCCCGGGACAGATCAACACCGGGGAGCTGTTTTTT. Protein product: CASSPGQINTGELFF.

As concerns this clonotype: This may arise from a read error, as a much more abundant clone is one base away. CDR3 residues: CASSSPGGPTLYERYF. Written as DNA, the CDR3 is TGTGCCAGCAGTTCCCCGGGCGGGCCCACTCTCTACGAGCGGTACTTC. The genes are TRBV6-2 or TRBV6-3 and TRBJ2-7, with D possibly TRBD2 on 5 matching bases. Germline-derived CDR1 and CDR2 are MNHEY and SVGEGT. The CDR3 is made up of 16 amino acids.

This clonotype was detected once. The junction departs from germline at one end; a sequencing error may be responsible. The chain combines TRBV6-5 with TRBJ2-1; tentative D call: TRBD1 (5 bases). The germline V gene encodes CDR1 MNHEY and CDR2 SVGAGI. This CDR3 spans 17 amino acids. The CDR3 loop reads CASSYLYRPSSYIEQFF. As DNA, the CDR3 is TGTGCCAGCAGTTACTTGTACAGGCCGAGCTCCTACATTGAGCAATTCTTC.

As for this clonotype: The CDR3 end shows no conserved phenylalanine or tryptophan, and so a read error is likely. The DNA is omitted, as the CDR3 cannot be located on it reliably, and the CDR3 follows TCRdb's listing. This chain links TRBV11-3 with TRBJ2-3; the table's D call, TRBD1, was not checked against the DNA. Germline CDR1 SGHNT, CDR2 YENEEA. The CDR3 has 13 amino acids, counting both end residues. CDR3 residues: CASSSQGADTQYC.

On this clonotype: This clone may be a read error of a much larger clone one base away. This chain links TRBV4-1 with TRBJ2-3, with 10 nucleotides matching TRBD2. CDR3 length: 16 residues. Germline CDR1 and CDR2: MGHRA and YSYEKL. The V gene end was trimmed by 2 bases and the J gene end by 2 bases; junction bases not matched to a gene: 4. The CDR3 DNA sequence: TGCGCCAGCAGCCAACTAGCGGGGGCGCTCACAGATACGCAGTATTTT. This encodes CASSQLAGALTDTQYF.

Details on this clonotype: The junction does not match germline at one end; this may be a read error. This sequence joins TRBV4-3 and TRBJ2-3; 13 bases line up with TRBD2. CDR1 LGHNA and CDR2 YSLEER come from the germline V gene. CDR3 length: 19 amino acids. CDR3 DNA: TGCGCCAGCAGTCAAGAATTCGCAACTAGCGGGAGGGACACAGATATGCAGTATTTT. As protein: CASSQEFATSGRDTDMQYF.

Of note for this clonotype: Compared with germline, one end of the junction differs, possibly owing to a read error. V usage is TRBV4-3 and J usage is TRBJ2-3, with 11 nucleotides matching TRBD1. Looked up from germline, CDR1 is LGHNA and CDR2 is YSLEER. The CDR3 sequence is 15 residues long. CDR3 sequence: CASILGTGGSDTQYF. The DNA for the CDR3 is TGCGCCAGCATTCTCGGGACAGGGGGGTCGGATACTCAGTATTTT.

As regards this clonotype: The junction shows a germline mismatch at one end, possibly a read error. The rearrangement links TRBV6-1 to TRBJ2-1, with a possible D match to TRBD2 (5 bases). Germline V CDR1 and CDR2: MNHNS, SASEGT. CDR3 size: 15 residues. DNA for the CDR3: TGCGCCAGCAGTGAAACAACGGCGGAAGCGGATGAGCAGTTATTC. Translating gives CASSETTAEADEQLF.

Note on this clonotype: A read error may produce the germline difference seen at one junction end. This sequence joins TRBV20-1 and TRBJ2-1, with TRBD1 matching over 9 bases. Per germline, CDR1 DFQATT and CDR2 SNEGSKA (reference sequence). This CDR3 comprises 12 residues. The DNA of the CDR3 is TGCTGTGCTAGGGACAGGGCCGGTGAGCGGTTCTTC. This encodes CCARDRAGERFF.

With regard to this clonotype: At one end the junction does not follow the germline gene, possibly because of a read error. The chain has TRBV20-1 and TRBJ2-7, with 11 bases fitting TRBD2. Germline-derived CDR1 and CDR2 are DFQATT and SNEGSKA (reference sequence). The CDR3 is made up of 14 amino acids. The CDR3 here is CNARVAGGPDEQYF. The CDR3 bases are TGCAATGCTAGAGTAGCGGGAGGGCCTGACGAGCAGTACTTC.

Turning to this clonotype: A junction boundary mismatches the germline segment, possibly from a read error. This rearrangement joins TRBV5-6 to TRBJ2-1, with a possible D match to TRBD1 (6 bases). This CDR3 spans 14 amino acids. Per germline, CDR1 SGHDT and CDR2 YYEEEE. Here the CDR3 reads CASSLAGTSNERFF. The CDR3 DNA reads TGTGCCAGTAGCTTGGCCGGGACATCGAATGAGCGGTTCTTC.

The J gene is TRBJ1-1, the V gene TRBV12-3 or TRBV12-4, with D possibly TRBD1 on 5 matching bases. The CDR3 length is 17 residues. V lost 11 bases, J lost 0 bases, and 25 bases lay in between. The CDR3 DNA sequence: TGTGCCTGTAGCATAACTACGACAGAGGGCATGAACACTGAAGCTTTCTTT. It yields the protein CACSITTTEGMNTEAFF.

As to this clonotype: This may come from a read error, since a much larger clone is one base off. The chain is built from TRBV29-1 and TRBJ2-2, with 12 bases identical to TRBD2. The CDR3 has 15 residues. The germline gives CDR1 SQVTM, CDR2 ANQGSEA. Losses at the gene ends were 7 bases for V and 7 bases for J; bases not matched to a gene: 10. This chain's CDR3 is CSALTSGSYHGELFF. The CDR3 coding sequence is TGCAGCGCGCTGACTAGCGGGAGTTACCACGGGGAGCTGTTTTTT.

Note on this clonotype: Germline and junction disagree at one end, which may indicate a read error. The V and J genes are TRBV4-3 and TRBJ1-1; D is unclear. Germline V gene lookup returns CDR1 LGHNA and CDR2 YSLEER. The CDR3 extends over 16 amino acids. The DNA of the CDR3 is TGTGCCAGCAGCCATGATCATAGTCAGTCCAACACTGTGGCTTTCTTT. Protein product: CASSHDHSQSNTVAFF.